This section outlines one T cell receptor (beta chain) sequence together with its context. This sample was taken from a study of blood T cell repertoires in COVID-19. Sequencing used immunoSEQ multiplex PCR; TCRdb keeps in-frame clones, though not all of them. The top ten clones hold 0.58% of a sample with 150,000 or so clones, around 87% of them seen once. Germline V CDR1 and CDR2: SQVTM, ANQGSEA. CDR3 length: 14 amino acids. With 7 bases removed from V and 8 bases from J, the gap between germline ends came to 23 bases. The TCR originated in a man aged 60 to 75 with COVID-19, enrolled during active disease. The gene calls are TRBV29-1 and TRBJ1-2; D ambiguous. The specimen sequenced was peripheral blood. CDR3: CSGVKDPREVGYTF. CDR3 in DNA: TGCAGCGGCGTGAAGGATCCGCGGGAGGTGGGCTACACCTTC. Full variable domain (rest looked up from reference TRBV29-1 and TRBJ1-2): SAVISQKPSRDICQRGTSLTIQCQVDSQVTMMFWYRQQPGQSLTLIATANQGSEATYESGFVIDKFPISRPNLTFSTLTVSNMSPEDSSIYLCSGVKDPREVGYTFGSGTRLTVV.